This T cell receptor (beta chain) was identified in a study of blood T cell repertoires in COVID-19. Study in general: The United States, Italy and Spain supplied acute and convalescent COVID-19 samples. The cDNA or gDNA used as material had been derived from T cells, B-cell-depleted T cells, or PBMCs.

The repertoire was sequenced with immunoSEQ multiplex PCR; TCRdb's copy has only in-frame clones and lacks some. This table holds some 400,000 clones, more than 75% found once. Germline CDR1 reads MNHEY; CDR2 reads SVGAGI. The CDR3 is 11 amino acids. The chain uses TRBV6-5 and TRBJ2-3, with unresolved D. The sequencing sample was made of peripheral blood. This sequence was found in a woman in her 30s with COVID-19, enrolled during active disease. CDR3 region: CASHRTDTQYF. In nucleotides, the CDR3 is TGTGCTTCTCATCGGACAGATACGCAGTATTTT.